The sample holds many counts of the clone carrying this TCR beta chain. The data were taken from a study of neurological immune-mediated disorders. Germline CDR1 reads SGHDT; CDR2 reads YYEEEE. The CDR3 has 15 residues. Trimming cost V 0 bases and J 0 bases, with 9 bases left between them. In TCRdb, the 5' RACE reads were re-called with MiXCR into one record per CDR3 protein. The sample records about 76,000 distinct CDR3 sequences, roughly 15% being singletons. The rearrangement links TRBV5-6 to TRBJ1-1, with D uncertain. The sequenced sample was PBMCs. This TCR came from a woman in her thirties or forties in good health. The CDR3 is CASSLERQMNTEAFF. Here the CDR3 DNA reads TGTGCCAGCAGCTTGGAGCGGCAGATGAACACTGAAGCTTTCTTT.